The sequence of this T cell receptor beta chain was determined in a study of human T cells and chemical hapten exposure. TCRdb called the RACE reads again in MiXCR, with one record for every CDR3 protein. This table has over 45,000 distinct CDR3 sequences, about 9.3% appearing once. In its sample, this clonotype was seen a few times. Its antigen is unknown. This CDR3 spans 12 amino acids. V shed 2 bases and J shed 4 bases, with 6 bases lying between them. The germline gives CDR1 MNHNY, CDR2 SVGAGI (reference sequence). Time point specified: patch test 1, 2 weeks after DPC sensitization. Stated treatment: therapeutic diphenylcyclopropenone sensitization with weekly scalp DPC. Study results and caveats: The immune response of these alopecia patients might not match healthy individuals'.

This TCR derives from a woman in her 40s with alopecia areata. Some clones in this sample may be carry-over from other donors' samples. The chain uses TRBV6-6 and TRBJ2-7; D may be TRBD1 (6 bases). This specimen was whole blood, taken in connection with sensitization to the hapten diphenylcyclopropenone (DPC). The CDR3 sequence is CASSYRGYEQYF. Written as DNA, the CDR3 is TGTGCCAGCAGTTACAGGGGGTACGAGCAGTACTTC.